The T cell receptor beta chain described here comes from a study of shared clonotypes between healthy human individuals. Naive CD8 cells were CD45RO-negative, positively selected for CCR7, excluding terminally differentiated effector memory CD45RA+ cells. The CDR3 has 14 amino acids. Germline V gene data show CDR1 as SQVTM and CDR2 as ANQGSEA. Trimming at V came to 7 bases and at J to 5 bases, leaving 8 bases not matched to a gene. Sequencing was performed with immunoSEQ multiplex PCR; in TCRdb, only in-frame clones are kept and a portion is missing. The repertoire holds about 1,800,000 clones, 85% to 95% seen once, with approximately 1.2% in the top ten.

The sequence was collected from a man between 18 and 29 years old in good health. Sequencing used naive CD8+ T cells sorted from blood. This chain joins TRBV29-1 and TRBJ2-1; 10 positions match TRBD2. CDR3 residues: CSGKAGGPDNEQFF. CDR3 DNA sequence: TGCAGCGGTAAAGCGGGAGGGCCAGACAATGAGCAGTTCTTC.